This T cell receptor beta chain was observed in a study of spatial heterogeneity in lung cancer. This clonotype was detected ten times or more. Specified time point: sample taken at primary tumor resection. This CDR3 comprises 14 residues. Unmatched junction bases numbered 7, after V lost 5 bases and J lost 8 bases. Germline-derived CDR1 and CDR2 are MNHNS and SASEGT. TCRdb ran MiXCR on the 5' RACE reads and lists one entry per CDR3 protein. The table lists over 50,000 distinct CDR3 sequences, roughly 6.6% of them singletons. Sequences were derived from PBMCs, sampled at surgery. The origin of this receptor is a female donor with early-stage non-small cell lung cancer. V usage is TRBV6-1 and J usage is TRBJ2-1; 9 bases map to TRBD1. DNA for the CDR3: TGTGCCAGCAGTCCTATAACAGGGGGCCATGAGCAGTTCTTC. It translates to CASSPITGGHEQFF.